The T cell receptor (beta chain) described here comes from a study of T cell responses to AZD1222 COVID-19 vaccine. On this clone: The antigen is not known.

Clones were read by immunoSEQ multiplex PCR, and TCRdb kept only the in-frame ones, dropping some. This table has 140,000 to 150,000 clones, about 90% appearing once. Germline loops: CDR1 SEHNR, CDR2 FQNEAQ (reference sequence). V lost 8 bases and J 0 bases, leaving 17 bases between the germline ends. The CDR3 extends over 16 amino acids. Study conclusions and caveats: Every sample of the repertoires postdated the peak T cell response.

This chain uses TRBV7-9 with TRBJ1-3, with D unclear. The input for sequencing was peripheral blood, taken on day 0 of AZD1222 vaccination. The sequence derives from an adult in good health. The DNA of the CDR3 is TGTGCCAGCTCGCAGCCAGTCGACCACTCTGGAAACACCATATATTTT. This gives the protein CASSQPVDHSGNTIYF.